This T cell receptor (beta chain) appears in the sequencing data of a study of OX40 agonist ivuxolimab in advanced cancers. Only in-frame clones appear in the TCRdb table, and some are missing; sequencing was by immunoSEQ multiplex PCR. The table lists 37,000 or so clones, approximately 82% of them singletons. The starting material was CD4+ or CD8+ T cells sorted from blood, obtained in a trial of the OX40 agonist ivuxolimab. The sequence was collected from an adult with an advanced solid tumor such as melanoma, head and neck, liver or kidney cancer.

The CDR3, as DNA: TGTGCCAGCAGCTTGGGCGGGGCGAACACTGAAGCTTTCTTT. Amino acid sequence: CASSLGGANTEAFF. V usage is TRBV5-8 and J usage is TRBJ1-1; possibly TRBD1 for D (5 bases). Germline loops: CDR1 SGHTS, CDR2 YDEGEE. The V and J ends lost 0 bases and 1 base respectively, with 7 bases between them. The CDR3 contains 14 residues.